This T cell receptor (beta chain) comes out of a study of cytomegalovirus exposure and HLA in healthy donors. Whole-study findings and limits: Most TCR sequences showed up rarely, but some public TCRs showed up in many donors.

The sample holds a few counts of this clone. Its antigen is currently unknown. The repertoire was sequenced with immunoSEQ multiplex PCR; TCRdb's copy has only in-frame clones and lacks some. The data contain 80,000 to 100,000 clones, about 90% of them singletons. The CDR3 consists of 13 residues. Between the trimmed V and J ends, which lost 3 bases and 3 bases, there was a span of 8 bases. Germline CDR1 is MNHNY and CDR2 is SVGAGI (reference sequence). The TCR sequence derives from a man between 18 and 29 years old in good health and CMV-seropositive. The specimen sequenced was PBMCs. The rearrangement uses TRBV6-6 and TRBJ1-2, with D uncertain. DNA for the CDR3: TGTGCCAGCAGTTATACCGGGGACTATGGCTACACCTTC. It yields the protein CASSYTGDYGYTF.